This T cell receptor (beta chain) was observed in a study of T cells in Graves' hyperthyroidism and ophthalmopathy (dated by TCRdb to between 2018 and 2021). Turning to the overall study: Peripheral blood was collected at initial diagnosis, before any treatment. A discovery cohort of around 100 patients, 43 with Graves' ophthalmopathy and about 60 with stable Graves' hyperthyroidism, was used to find distinguishing TCR V-J signatures. Once sampling was done, hyperthyroidism patients were given methimazole at a starting dose of 30 mg daily, whereas ophthalmopathy patients were given high-dose intravenous methylprednisolone. TCR Vbeta CDR3 sequencing of fewer than 150 peripheral blood samples (more than 40 ophthalmopathy, 75 or so hyperthyroidism and roughly 17 progressor patients) is reported in the paper. Prospective prediction of ophthalmopathy was tested in an independent validation cohort of approximately 19 hyperthyroidism patients and 17 patients who later progressed to ophthalmopathy. In addition, the study compared T-cell repertoires in thyroid tissue and in blood from roughly 6 Graves' hyperthyroidism patients. The 100 discovery patients were divided at random into training and test sets in a 7:3 ratio.

Ophthalmopathy patients had moderately to severely active disease, with a Clinical Activity Score of 3 or more, a NOSPECS grade of 4 or more, and a disease duration of less than 3 months. Patients with uncontrolled infections, other autoimmune diseases, pregnancy or lactation were excluded. Diagnoses were based on clinical symptoms, serum thyroxine and TRAb, thyroid ultrasound and orbital computed tomography. PBMCs were separated from roughly 10 ml of fresh peripheral blood using Ficoll-Paque density gradient centrifugation. Trizol reagent was used to extract total RNA, and RNA quality was then checked on an Agilent 2100 Bioanalyzer. Paper-wide results and their limitations: In validation, progression to ophthalmopathy was predicted by the model with roughly 69% sensitivity and 72.22% specificity, a median of roughly 6.4 months before onset. Blood samples also contained most of the expanded thyroid clonotypes (frequency above 0.001), which suggests that blood repertoires may reflect thyroid immune responses. No statistical method was used to fix the sample size in advance, and group allocation was not hidden from the investigators. A 13 V-J signature model separated ophthalmopathy from stable hyperthyroidism, with approximately 87% sensitivity and approximately 81% specificity in cross-validation and 80%/75% in testing.

The TCR beta CDR3 regions were amplified from the RNA transcripts. For the first round of RT-PCR on the TCR CDR3, the HTBI primer set was used together with the Qiagen OneStep RT-PCR kit. The libraries were constructed in a second round of multiplex PCR and then size-selected and purified. Paired-end sequencing of the libraries was performed with 100 bp reads on an Illumina HiSeq2000. Under the source paper's analysis protocol: SOAPnuke was used to process the raw data, throwing out any read that contained adapters or uncalled bases, had a mean Phred below 15, or lacked an exact constant-primer or identifier match. COPE v1.2.5 was used to merge high-quality paired reads, and clonotypes were defined as unique nucleotide sequences. MiTCR v1.1 was used to align the clonotypes against IMGT TRBV, TRBD and TRBJ reference segments. The analysis included only V-J combinations with a frequency above 0.0001, which together covered about 99% of the repertoires. A TCS score was defined as the ratio between F50 (clonal expansion) and ExV (chaos), using BLOSUM62-based TCRdist between CDR3 peptides within each V-J. Welch's t-statistics and random forest reduced fewer than 600 V-J features to some 14, which were used in a naive Bayes classifier (R e1071). Starting from the raw public reads, TCRdb applied fastp trimming at Q25, assembled clones with MiXCR and retained in-frame beta chains. Every distinct CDR3 protein forms one entry, paired with its most common genes and DNA. The V and J calls follow TCRdb's processing rather than the paper's. Within this sample are hundreds of thousands of distinct CDR3 sequences, with around 15% of them counted one time only. More than 25% of the sample is taken by the ten largest.

The CDR3, from cysteine to phenylalanine, totals 16 residues. Here the CDR3 DNA is all that survives: 48 bases in frame from base 1. Trimming takes 0 bases off V and 0 bases off J; junction bases not matched to a gene: 2. CDR1 SGHAT and CDR2 FQDESV are derived from the germline V gene (reference sequence). With regard to this clonotype: Its specific antigen is unknown. Per-nucleotide qualities are absent, and no much larger clonotype sits a single base away.

The TCR was taken from a woman aged 18-29 years with Graves' ophthalmopathy. Sequencing was done on a sample of blood. The rearranged segments are TRBV11-1 and TRBJ2-1, and TRBD2 matches 7 of the central bases. The nucleotides are TGTGCCAGCAGCTTAGCCCTAGCGGTCTCCTACAATGAGCAGTTCTTC. Translated, it reads CASSLALAVSYNEQFF.